This note documents a single T cell receptor beta chain sequence. This record belongs to a study of blood T cell repertoires in COVID-19. Study context: Acute and convalescent COVID-19 specimens originated in the United States, Italy and Spain.

The CDR3 totals 12 residues. V lost 0 bases and J lost 13, with 10 bases in between. The V gene's germline CDR1 is SNHLY and CDR2 FYNNEI. Sequenced by immunoSEQ multiplex PCR; TCRdb stores in-frame clones only, minus some. The sample lists under 60,000 clones; almost 85% were seen once. Sequencing was carried out using peripheral blood. The sequence came from a man aged 60 to 69 with acute or convalescent COVID-19. This sequence joins TRBV2 and TRBJ2-1; no definite D call. CDR3 region: CASSEAQVGQFF. The CDR3, as DNA: TGTGCCAGCAGTGAAGCGCAGGTGGGTCAGTTCTTC.